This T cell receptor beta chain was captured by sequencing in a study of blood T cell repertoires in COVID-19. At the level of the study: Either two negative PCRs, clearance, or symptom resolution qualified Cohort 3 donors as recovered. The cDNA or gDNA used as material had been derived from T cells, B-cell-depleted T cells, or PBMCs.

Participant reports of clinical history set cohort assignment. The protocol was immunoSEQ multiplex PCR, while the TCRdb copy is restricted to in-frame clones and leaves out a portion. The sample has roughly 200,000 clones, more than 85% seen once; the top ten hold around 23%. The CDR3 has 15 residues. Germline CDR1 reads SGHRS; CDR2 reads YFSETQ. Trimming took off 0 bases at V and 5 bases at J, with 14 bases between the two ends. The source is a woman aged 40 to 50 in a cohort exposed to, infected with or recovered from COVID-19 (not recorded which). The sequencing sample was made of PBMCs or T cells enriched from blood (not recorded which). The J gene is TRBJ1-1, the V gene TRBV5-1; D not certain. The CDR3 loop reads CASSLASPPGTEAFF. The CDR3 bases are TGCGCCAGCAGCTTGGCGTCACCTCCGGGGACTGAAGCTTTCTTT.